This T cell receptor beta chain was recovered during a study of control samples from healthy donors and cancer patients. The CDR3 spans 14 residues. V shed 6 bases, J shed 4 bases, and the junction held 9 bases outside the gene matches. Germline CDR1 is SQVTM and CDR2 is ANQGSEA. TCRdb's table, derived via immunoSEQ multiplex PCR, lists solely in-frame clones and lacks some. The repertoire holds hundreds of thousands of clones, with around 90% as singletons. The chain has TRBV29-1 and TRBJ2-1; TRBD1 matches at 7 bases. The receptor's source is a man aged 40-55 years with head and neck cancer. Sample: PBMCs. As DNA, the CDR3 is TGCAGCGTCCGAGCCGGGACAGAATACAATGAGCAGTTCTTC. Amino acid sequence: CSVRAGTEYNEQFF.